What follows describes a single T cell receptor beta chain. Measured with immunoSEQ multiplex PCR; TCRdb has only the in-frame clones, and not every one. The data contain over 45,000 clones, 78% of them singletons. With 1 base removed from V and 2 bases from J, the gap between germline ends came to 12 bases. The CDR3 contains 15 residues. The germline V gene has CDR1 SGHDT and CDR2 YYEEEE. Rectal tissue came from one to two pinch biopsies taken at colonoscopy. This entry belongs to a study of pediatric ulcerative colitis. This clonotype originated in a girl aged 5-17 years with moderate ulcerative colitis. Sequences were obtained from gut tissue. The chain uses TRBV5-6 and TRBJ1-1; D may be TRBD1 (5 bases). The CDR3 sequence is CASSLLGTENTEAFF. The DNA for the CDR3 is TGTGCCAGCAGCTTGTTGGGGACGGAAAACACTGAAGCTTTCTTT. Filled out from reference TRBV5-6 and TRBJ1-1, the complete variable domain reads DAGVTQSPTHLIKTRGQQVTLRCSPKSGHDTVSWYQQALGQGPQFIFQYYEEEERQRGNFPDRFSGHQFPNYSSELNVNALLLGDSALYLCASSLLGTENTEAFFGQGTRLTVV.